The clone carrying this T cell receptor beta chain was recorded a few times. Its specificity is unknown. This sample is part of a study of T cells in Graves' hyperthyroidism and ophthalmopathy. General study results and limits: Most thyroid clonotypes that were expanded above 0.001 also turned up in blood.

Pregnant or lactating patients were excluded, as were those with uncontrolled infection or other autoimmune disease. The authors obtained PBMCs from 9 to 10 ml of fresh peripheral blood. With 5 bases clipped from V and 5 bases from J, the junction kept 12 bases outside the gene matches. This CDR3 has 16 residues. Germline CDR1 reads SEHNR; CDR2 reads FQNEAQ (reference sequence). The investigators amplified TCR beta CDR3 regions from RNA transcripts. The TCR CDR3 was amplified in a first-round RT-PCR using the HTBI primer set. TCRdb re-analysed the multiplex PCR reads in MiXCR, keeping a single row per CDR3 protein. The data show 400,000 or so distinct CDR3 sequences, with over 11% seen just once and over 25% held by the top ten.

The sequence was obtained from a man aged 50-59 years with Graves' ophthalmopathy. The gene calls are TRBV7-9 and TRBJ2-1; TRBD1 aligns across 7 bases. The source material was blood. The CDR3 spells CASSQTGSPPNNEQFF. The DNA of the CDR3 is TGTGCCAGCAGCCAGACAGGGTCACCACCCAACAATGAGCAGTTCTTC.